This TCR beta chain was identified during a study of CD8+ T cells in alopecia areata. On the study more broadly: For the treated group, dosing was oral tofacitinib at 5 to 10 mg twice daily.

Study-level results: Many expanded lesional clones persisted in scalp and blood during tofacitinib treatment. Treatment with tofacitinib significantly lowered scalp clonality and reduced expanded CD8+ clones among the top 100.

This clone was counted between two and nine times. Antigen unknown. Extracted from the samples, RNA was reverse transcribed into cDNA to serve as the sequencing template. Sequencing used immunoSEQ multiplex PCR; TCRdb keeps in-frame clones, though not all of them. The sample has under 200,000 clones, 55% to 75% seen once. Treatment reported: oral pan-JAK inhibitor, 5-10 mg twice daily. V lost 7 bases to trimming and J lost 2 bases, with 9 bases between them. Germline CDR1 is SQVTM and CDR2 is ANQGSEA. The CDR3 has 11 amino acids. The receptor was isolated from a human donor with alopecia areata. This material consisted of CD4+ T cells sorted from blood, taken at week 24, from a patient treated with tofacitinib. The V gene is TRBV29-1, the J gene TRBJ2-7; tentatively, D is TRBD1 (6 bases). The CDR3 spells CSAQGTYEQYF. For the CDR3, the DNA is TGCAGCGCCCAGGGGACCTACGAGCAGTACTTC.